This is a list of T cell receptor beta chains from one sample in a study of PD-1 blockade in classical Hodgkin lymphoma. Profiling relied on immunoSEQ multiplex PCR, and the TCRdb table lists in-frame clones only, not all of them. In the table there are fewer than 8,000 clones, about 74% of which are singletons. The sample consisted of peripheral blood mononuclear cells (PBMCs), taken before the fourth cycle of nivolumab. Source of these receptors: a human donor with classical Hodgkin lymphoma. Each CDR3 is given with its conserved first and last residue. D genes are given only for firm matches. Clone size is stated in some rows and not others, as once, few, many or a class when expanded.

J | size | V | D | CDR3 | DNA
TRBJ2-3 | NA | TRBV28 | NA | CASRPGGRTDTQYF | TGTGCCAGCAGACCAGGGGGGCGCACAGATACGCAGTATTTT
TRBJ2-5 | NA | TRBV5-6 | TRBD1 | CASRPDREGTQYF | TGTGCCAGCAGGCCTGACAGGGAAGGGACCCAGTACTTC
TRBJ2-6 | once | TRBV15 | NA | CATSRGAGLFSGANVLTF | TGTGCCACCAGCAGAGGAGCAGGATTATTTTCTGGGGCCAACGTCCTGACTTTC
TRBJ2-7 | NA | TRBV28 | NA | CASSPLVSGVEF | TGTGCCAGCAGTCCCCTAGTATCGGGTGTGGAGTTC
TRBJ1-1 | NA | TRBV7-3 | NA | CASKLEGGTEAFF | TGTGCCAGCAAACTAGAGGGGGGCACTGAAGCTTTCTTT
TRBJ1-5 | few | TRBV7-6 | TRBD1 | CASSLTGQRNQPQHF | TGTGCCAGCAGCCTGACAGGGCAACGCAATCAGCCCCAGCATTTT
TRBJ2-1 | NA | TRBV27 | TRBD2 | CASSFLAGDHNEQFF | TGTGCCAGCAGTTTTCTAGCGGGAGACCACAATGAGCAGTTCTTC
TRBJ2-7 | NA | TRBV4-1 | NA | CASSQGGRESSYEQYF | TGCGCCAGCAGCCAGGGGGGGCGGGAGAGCTCCTACGAGCAGTACTTC
TRBJ1-6 | few | TRBV4-2 | NA | CASKRPDLDSPLHF | TGTGCCAGCAAGAGGCCAGACTTGGATTCACCCCTCCACTTT
TRBJ2-1 | few | TRBV29-1 | TRBD2 | CSSKTGTIYNEQFF | TGCAGCTCGAAGACCGGGACTATCTACAATGAGCAGTTCTTC
TRBJ2-1 | NA | TRBV7-6 | NA | CASSLSGTIFDEQFF | TGTGCCAGCAGCTTATCGGGAACAATATTTGATGAGCAGTTCTTC
TRBJ1-5 | NA | TRBV10-3 | NA | CATSKGDDQPQHF | TGTGCCACCTCTAAAGGGGACGATCAGCCCCAGCATTTT
TRBJ1-1 | NA | TRBV7-9 | TRBD1 | CASSLDRGMNTEAFF | TGTGCCAGCAGCTTAGACAGGGGGATGAACACTGAAGCTTTCTTT
TRBJ2-6 | NA | TRBV2 | NA | CASSKGVREANVLTF | TGTGCCAGCAGTAAAGGGGTGCGCGAGGCCAACGTCCTGACTTTC
TRBJ1-5 | NA | TRBV27 | NA | CASSSVSGGNQPQHF | TGTGCCAGCAGTTCCGTTTCTGGGGGGAATCAGCCCCAGCATTTT
TRBJ2-1 | NA | TRBV13 | TRBD2 | CASSSTGTGLLAGGQSSYNEQFF | TGTGCCAGCAGCTCCACCGGGACAGGTCTACTAGCGGGAGGGCAGAGCTCCTACAATGAGCAGTTCTTC
TRBJ2-5 | NA | TRBV10-3 | TRBD2 | CAISEGISGRQGTQYF | TGTGCCATCAGTGAGGGCATTAGCGGGAGACAAGGGACCCAGTACTTC
TRBJ2-1 | NA | TRBV11-2 | NA | CASTLWPITKYNEQFF | TGTGCCAGCACCTTATGGCCCATAACAAAGTACAATGAGCAGTTCTTC
TRBJ2-1 | NA | TRBV27 | NA | CASSFTSGVPNDEQFF | TGTGCCAGCAGTTTTACCTCGGGAGTTCCTAACGATGAGCAGTTCTTC
TRBJ2-1 | NA | TRBV15 | NA | CATSRDRQGTYYNEQFF | TGTGCCACCAGCAGAGATCGCCAGGGGACCTACTACAATGAGCAGTTCTTC
TRBJ1-3 | NA | TRBV7-9 | NA | CASSLTAAVKGTIYF | TGTGCCAGCAGCTTGACCGCCGCGGTTAAGGGGACCATATATTTT
TRBJ1-2 | NA | TRBV6-5 | NA | CASSYRQATNYGYTF | TGTGCCAGCAGTTACCGACAGGCGACTAACTATGGCTACACCTTC
TRBJ2-3 | once | TRBV9 | NA | CASSLGGGSWDTQYF | TGTGCCAGCAGCCTTGGGGGCGGGTCCTGGGATACGCAGTATTTT
TRBJ1-2 | NA | TRBV28 | NA | CASSLFRANYGYTF | TGTGCCAGCAGTTTATTCAGGGCTAACTATGGCTACACCTTC
TRBJ2-5 | few | TRBV7-9 | TRBD1 | CASSIRGGRGHRETQYF | TGTGCCAGCAGCATCCGAGGTGGCAGGGGGCATAGAGAGACCCAGTACTTC
TRBJ1-5 | NA | TRBV19 | NA | CASSPGQTYSNQPQHF | TGTGCCAGTAGCCCCGGACAGACCTATAGCAATCAGCCCCAGCATTTT
TRBJ1-5 | NA | TRBV6-1 | NA | CATHRGNQPQHF | TGTGCCACCCACAGGGGCAATCAGCCCCAGCATTTT
TRBJ2-1 | NA | TRBV2 | TRBD1 | CASSGQGSYNEQFF | TGTGCCAGCAGTGGACAGGGATCCTACAATGAGCAGTTCTTC
TRBJ2-1 | once | TRBV5-4 | NA | CASSVLSGPYNEQFF | TGTGCCAGCAGCGTACTAAGCGGTCCCTACAATGAGCAGTTCTTC
TRBJ2-1 | NA | TRBV12-5 | TRBD2 | CASALGTSDYNEQFF | TGTGCTAGTGCCCTTGGGACTAGCGACTACAATGAGCAGTTCTTC
TRBJ2-7 | NA | TRBV19 | NA | CASTPRGGARNEQYF | TGTGCCAGTACCCCGAGGGGGGGGGCGCGAAACGAGCAGTACTTC
TRBJ2-2 | NA | TRBV14 | NA | CASKGGQYATGELFF | TGTGCCAGCAAGGGGGGACAGTATGCCACCGGGGAGCTGTTTTTT
TRBJ2-1 | NA | TRBV7-3 | NA | CASSLAPSVNYNEQFF | TGTGCCAGCAGCTTAGCCCCTAGCGTAAATTACAATGAGCAGTTCTTC
TRBJ2-5 | NA | TRBV5-1 | TRBD1 | CASSFEDRVLETQYF | TGCGCCAGCAGCTTCGAGGACAGGGTCTTGGAGACCCAGTACTTC
TRBJ1-5 | few | TRBV19 | TRBD1 | CASSGDRNQPQHF | TGTGCCAGTAGTGGGGACAGAAATCAGCCCCAGCATTTT
TRBJ2-7 | NA | TRBV5-1 | NA | CASSLSSYEQYF | TGCGCCAGCAGTCTGAGCTCCTACGAGCAGTACTTC
TRBJ1-5 | NA | TRBV28 | NA | CASSPAGGKRQPQHF | TGTGCCAGCAGCCCAGCGGGGGGAAAGAGGCAGCCCCAGCATTTT
TRBJ2-1 | few | TRBV5-6 | NA | CASSLNPGTTNYNEQFF | TGTGCCAGCAGCTTAAATCCGGGGACCACGAACTACAATGAGCAGTTCTTC
TRBJ2-2 | NA | TRBV18 | NA | CASSPGRAGGLTNTGELFF | TGTGCCAGCTCACCCGGCCGGGCGGGCGGACTGACGAACACCGGGGAGCTGTTTTTT
TRBJ2-7 | NA | TRBV28 | TRBD1 | CASRGDRGLYEQYF | TGTGCCAGCAGGGGGGACAGGGGACTCTACGAGCAGTACTTC
TRBJ2-1 | NA | TRBV11-3 | NA | CASSLDGGPYNEQFF | TGTGCCAGCAGCTTAGACGGGGGCCCCTACAATGAGCAGTTCTTC